This TCR beta chain was recovered during a study of spatial heterogeneity in lung cancer. Turning to the study itself: Each distinct TCR and UMI combination averaged more than ten appearances in raw reads.

Overall study results and limits: For expanded intratumoral alpha and beta TCRs, counts tracked tumor mutation counts.

Every molecule of TCR cDNA had its own unique molecular identifier. TCRdb re-called the 5' RACE reads through MiXCR, storing one row per CDR3 protein. The table includes about 100,000 distinct CDR3 sequences, 3.5% to 5% detected once. The time point is: sample taken at primary tumor resection. Samples were donated by 72 untreated early-stage non-small cell lung cancer patients. Whole RNA was taken from tumor, nontumor lung or frozen PBMC; it was then sequenced unsorted. Regarding this clonotype: Its antigen remains unidentified. This clone may be a read error of a much larger clone one base away.

The input for sequencing was lung tumor tissue, taken at surgery. The sequence was collected from a male donor with early-stage non-small cell lung cancer.

The CDR3 spells CASSCSSYNEQFF. DNA for the CDR3: TGTGCCAGCAGTTGTAGCTCCTACAATGAGCAGTTCTTC. J is TRBJ2-1 and V is TRBV6-5, with D unclear. The CDR3 length is 13 residues. The V and J ends lost 4 bases and 0 bases respectively, with 4 bases between them. Germline CDR1 is MNHEY and CDR2 is SVGAGI.